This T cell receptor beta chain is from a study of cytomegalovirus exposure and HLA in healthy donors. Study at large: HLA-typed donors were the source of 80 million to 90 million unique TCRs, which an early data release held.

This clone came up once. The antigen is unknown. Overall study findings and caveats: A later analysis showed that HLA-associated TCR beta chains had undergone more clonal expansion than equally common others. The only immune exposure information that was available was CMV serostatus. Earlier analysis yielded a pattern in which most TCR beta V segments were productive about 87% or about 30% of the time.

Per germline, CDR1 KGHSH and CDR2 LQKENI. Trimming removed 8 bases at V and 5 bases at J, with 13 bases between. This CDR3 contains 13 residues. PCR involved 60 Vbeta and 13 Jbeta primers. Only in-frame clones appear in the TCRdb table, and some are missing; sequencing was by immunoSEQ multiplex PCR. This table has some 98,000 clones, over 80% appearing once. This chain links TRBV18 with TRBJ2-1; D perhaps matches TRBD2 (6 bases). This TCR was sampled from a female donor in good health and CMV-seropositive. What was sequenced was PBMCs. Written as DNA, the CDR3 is TGTGCCAGCATACGCGGGATGAACAATGAGCAGTTCTTC. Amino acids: CASIRGMNNEQFF.